What follows is one T cell receptor (beta chain) and its context. Its antigen is undetermined. Deletions cut 2 bases from V and 5 bases from J, with 18 bases between. Germline values: CDR1 SGHAT, CDR2 FQDESV (reference sequence). The CDR3 length is 16 residues. Stated time point: persistent/refractory GD, antithyroid drugs over 5 years with positive TRAb. PBMCs were the source of the RNA used for TCR sequencing. The EDTA tubes were filled with about 10 milliliters of drawn peripheral blood. This specimen comes from a study of regulatory T cells in long-lasting Graves disease. The overall study: Persistence in Graves' disease denoted antithyroid drug use beyond 5 years alongside positive TSH receptor antibodies. Overall study findings and caveats: Persistent disease preferred TRBV28, TRBJ1-2 and TRBJ2-5; new disease, TRBV20-1 and TRBJ2-1. Patients whose Graves' disease persisted exhibited lower TCR diversity than those newly diagnosed.

Building of the TCR beta libraries involved iRepertoire HTBI primers and Arm-PCR of CDR3 regions. Each CDR3 protein gets one entry after TCRdb re-called the multiplex PCR reads with MiXCR. Of roughly 300,000 distinct CDR3 sequences listed, 20% to 25% were seen once; the top ten hold about 56%. The sequenced sample was peripheral blood mononuclear cells (PBMCs), obtained when the disease was refractory, from a patient treated with antithyroid drugs. The clonotype was recovered from a female donor with Graves disease. V and J are TRBV11-1 and TRBJ2-5; TRBD1 might be the D (6 bases). CDR3 coding DNA: TGTGCCAGCAGCTTAAGACAGGCACCATTGGGGGAGACCCAGTACTTC. Protein: CASSLRQAPLGETQYF.